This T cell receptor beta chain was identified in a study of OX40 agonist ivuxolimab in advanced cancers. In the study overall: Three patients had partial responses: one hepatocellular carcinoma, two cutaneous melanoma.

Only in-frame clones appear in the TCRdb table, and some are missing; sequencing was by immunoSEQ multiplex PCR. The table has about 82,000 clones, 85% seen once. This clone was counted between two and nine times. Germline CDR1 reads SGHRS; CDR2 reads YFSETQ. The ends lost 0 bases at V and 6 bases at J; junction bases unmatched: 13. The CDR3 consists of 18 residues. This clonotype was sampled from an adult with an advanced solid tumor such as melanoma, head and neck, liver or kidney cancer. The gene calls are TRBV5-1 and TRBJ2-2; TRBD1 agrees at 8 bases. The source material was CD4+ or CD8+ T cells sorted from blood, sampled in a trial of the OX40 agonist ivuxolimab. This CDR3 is CASSLGAGQGSGAGELFF. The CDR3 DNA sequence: TGCGCCAGCAGCTTGGGGGCAGGACAGGGAAGTGGCGCCGGGGAGCTGTTTTTT. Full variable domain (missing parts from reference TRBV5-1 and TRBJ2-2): KAGVTQTPRYLIKTRGQQVTLSCSPISGHRSVSWYQQTPGQGLQFLFEYFSETQRNKGNFPGRFSGRQFSNSRSEMNVSTLELGDSALYLCASSLGAGQGSGAGELFFGEGSRLTVL.